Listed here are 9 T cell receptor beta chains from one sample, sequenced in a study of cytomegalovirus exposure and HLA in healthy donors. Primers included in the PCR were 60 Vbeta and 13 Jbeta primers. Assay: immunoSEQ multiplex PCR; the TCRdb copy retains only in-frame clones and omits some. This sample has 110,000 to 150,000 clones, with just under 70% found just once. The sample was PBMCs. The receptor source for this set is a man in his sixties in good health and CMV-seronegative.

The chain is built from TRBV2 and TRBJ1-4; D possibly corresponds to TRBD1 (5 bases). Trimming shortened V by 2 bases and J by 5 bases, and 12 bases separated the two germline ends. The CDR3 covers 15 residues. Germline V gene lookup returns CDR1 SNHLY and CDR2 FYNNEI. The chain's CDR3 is CASSEWGGENEKLFF. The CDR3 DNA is TGTGCCAGCAGTGAATGGGGGGGGGAGAATGAAAAACTGTTTTTT. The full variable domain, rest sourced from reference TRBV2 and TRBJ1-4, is EPEVTQTPSHQVTQMGQEVILRCVPISNHLYFYWYRQILGQKVEFLVSFYNNEISEKSEIFDDQFSVERPDGSNFTLKIRSTKLEDSAMYFCASSEWGGENEKLFFGSGTQLSVL.

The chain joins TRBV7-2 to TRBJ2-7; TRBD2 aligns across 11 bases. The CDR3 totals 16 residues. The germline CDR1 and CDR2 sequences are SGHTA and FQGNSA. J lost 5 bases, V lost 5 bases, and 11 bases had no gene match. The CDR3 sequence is CASSPQGLAGGNEQYF. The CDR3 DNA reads TGTGCCAGCAGCCCCCAGGGGTTAGCGGGAGGGAACGAGCAGTACTTC.

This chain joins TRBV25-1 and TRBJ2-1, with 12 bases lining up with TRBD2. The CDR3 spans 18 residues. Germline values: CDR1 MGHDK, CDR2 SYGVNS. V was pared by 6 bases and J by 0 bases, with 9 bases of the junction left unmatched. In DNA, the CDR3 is TGTGCCAGCAGCCGACTAGCGGGAGTCCCAAGCTCCTACAATGAGCAGTTCTTC. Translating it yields CASSRLAGVPSSYNEQFF. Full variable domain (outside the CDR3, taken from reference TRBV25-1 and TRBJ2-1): EADIYQTPRYLVIGTGKKITLECSQTMGHDKMYWYQQDPGMELHLIHYSYGVNSTEKGDLSSESTVSRIRTEHFPLTLESARPSHTSQYLCASSRLAGVPSSYNEQFFGPGTRLTVL.

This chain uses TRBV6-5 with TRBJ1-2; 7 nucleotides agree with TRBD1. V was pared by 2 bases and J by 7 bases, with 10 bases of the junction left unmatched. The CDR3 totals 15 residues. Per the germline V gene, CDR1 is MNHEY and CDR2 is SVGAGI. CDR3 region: CASSYRAGGIPGYTF. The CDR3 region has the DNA TGTGCCAGCAGTTACAGGGCAGGGGGTATTCCTGGCTACACCTTC.

The chain's CDR3 is CATSFGGSYSYEQYF. DNA for the CDR3: TGTGCCACCAGTTTTGGGGGGTCCTACTCCTACGAGCAGTACTTC. The chain employs TRBV15 and TRBJ2-7; possibly TRBD2 for D (6 bases). This CDR3 region has 15 residues. The V end lost 6 bases, the J end lost 0 bases, and 15 bases lay between the germline ends. Germline CDR1 LNHNV, CDR2 YYDKDF (reference sequence).

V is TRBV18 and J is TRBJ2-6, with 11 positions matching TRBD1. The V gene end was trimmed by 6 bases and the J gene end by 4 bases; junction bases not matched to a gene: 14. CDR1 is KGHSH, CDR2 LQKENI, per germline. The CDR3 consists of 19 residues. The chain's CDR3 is CASSPGQGEGSGGANVLTF. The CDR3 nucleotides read TGTGCCAGCTCCCCGGGACAGGGGGAAGGTTCGGGAGGGGCCAACGTCCTGACTTTC.

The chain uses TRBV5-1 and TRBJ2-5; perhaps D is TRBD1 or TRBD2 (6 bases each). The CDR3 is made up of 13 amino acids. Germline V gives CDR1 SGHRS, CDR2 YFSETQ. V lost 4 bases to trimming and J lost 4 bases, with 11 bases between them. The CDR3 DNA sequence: TGCGCCAGCAGCCTGGGGGGCCGAGAGACCCAGTACTTC. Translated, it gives CASSLGGRETQYF.

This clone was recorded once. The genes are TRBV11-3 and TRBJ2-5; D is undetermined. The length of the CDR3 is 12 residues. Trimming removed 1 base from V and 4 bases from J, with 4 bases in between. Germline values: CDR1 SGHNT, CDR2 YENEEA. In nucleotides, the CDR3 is TGTGCCAGCAGCTTAGTCGGAGAGACCCAGTACTTC. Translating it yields CASSLVGETQYF. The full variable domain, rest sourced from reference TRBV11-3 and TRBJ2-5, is EAGVVQSPRYKIIEKKQPVAFWCNPISGHNTLYWYLQNLGQGPELLIRYENEEAVDDSQLPKDRFSAERLKGVDSTLKIQPAELGDSAVYLCASSLVGETQYFGPGTRLLVL.

CDR3 sequence: CASTAVNTGELFF. The CDR3 DNA sequence: TGTGCCAGCACGGCGGTTAACACCGGGGAGCTGTTTTTT. The chain links TRBV6-6 to TRBJ2-2; D is uncertain. Germline-derived CDR1 and CDR2 are MNHNY and SVGAGI (reference sequence). The V gene lost 7 bases and the J gene lost 2 bases, with 8 bases spanning the gap. The length of the CDR3 is 13 residues.